Shown below are 17 T cell receptor beta chains from a single sample sequenced in a study of shared clonotypes between healthy human individuals. Generated by immunoSEQ multiplex PCR, the TCRdb table keeps only in-frame clones and is missing some. This sample yields over a million clones, of which roughly 70% are seen a single time; roughly 1.5% belongs to the top ten. Sequencing input: memory CD4+ T cells sorted from blood. The subset here: CD45RA-negative fraction. All receptors come from a man aged 18 to 30 in good health.

The chain employs TRBV14 and TRBJ1-1; D call uncertain. The V end was cut by 0 bases, the J end by 6 bases, with 8 bases between. This CDR3 has 13 residues. The germline gives CDR1 SGHDN, CDR2 FVKESK. The CDR3 spells CASSQDLASEAFF. The CDR3 region has the DNA TGTGCCAGCAGCCAAGATTTGGCCTCTGAAGCTTTCTTT.

A single count supports this clone. The chain has TRBV28 and TRBJ1-1, with 8 bases lining up with TRBD1. Germline values: CDR1 MDHEN, CDR2 SYDVKM. The J segment lost 6 bases and the V segment lost 8 bases, leaving 23 bases of the junction unmatched. The CDR3 is made up of 18 amino acids. Here the CDR3 DNA reads TGTGCCAGCGCCATCGTCACAGGGGGGGTTGGGCTGAGGCCTGAAGCTTTCTTT. Its protein product is CASAIVTGGVGLRPEAFF.

This clone was seen only a few times. The rearrangement uses TRBV7-2 and TRBJ1-1, with D uncertain. V lost 4 bases and J lost 2, with 8 bases in between. The CDR3 extends over 13 amino acids. Looked up from germline, CDR1 is SGHTA and CDR2 is FQGNSA. The CDR3 spells CASSSPGNTEAFF. CDR3 coding DNA: TGTGCCAGCAGCTCTCCCGGTAACACTGAAGCTTTCTTT. The variable domain in full, completed from reference TRBV7-2 and TRBJ1-1, reads GAGVSQSPSNKVTEKGKDVELRCDPISGHTALYWYRQSLGQGLEFLIYFQGNSAPDKSGLPSDRFSAERTGGSVSTLTIQRTQQEDSAVYLCASSSPGNTEAFFGQGTRLTVV.

V usage is TRBV7-2 and J usage is TRBJ1-4; D unresolved. V was shortened by 2 bases and J by 7 bases, with 14 bases between the two germline ends. Germline V gives CDR1 SGHTA, CDR2 FQGNSA. The CDR3 runs to 15 residues. CDR3 residues: CASSLRWGGGEKLFF. The CDR3 nucleotides are TGTGCCAGCAGCTTACGTTGGGGTGGAGGTGAAAAACTGTTTTTT. Complete variable domain (other parts from reference TRBV7-2 and TRBJ1-4): GAGVSQSPSNKVTEKGKDVELRCDPISGHTALYWYRQSLGQGLEFLIYFQGNSAPDKSGLPSDRFSAERTGGSVSTLTIQRTQQEDSAVYLCASSLRWGGGEKLFFGSGTQLSVL.

The chain combines TRBV12-2 with TRBJ1-3; the listed D gene, TRBD1, was not tested against the DNA. TRBV12-2 is noted as a pseudogene. The CDR3 loop spans 16 amino acids. CDR3 residues: CASRFRDRASGNTIYF. CDR3 nucleotide sequence: TGTGCAAGTCGCTTCAGGGACAGGGCCTCTGGAAACACCATATATTTT.

Only a few counts were recorded for this clone. The V and J genes are TRBV30 and TRBJ2-7, with D uncertain. Per the germline V gene, CDR1 is GTSNPN and CDR2 is SVGIG (reference sequence). Trimming left V 1 base short and J 7 bases short, with 14 bases between. CDR3 size: 13 residues. CDR3 loop: CAWSGTPGGEQYF. CDR3 in DNA: TGTGCCTGGAGTGGAACCCCCGGTGGAGAGCAGTACTTC.

This rearrangement joins TRBV7-9 to TRBJ2-7, with 7 bases lining up with TRBD1. Trimming took 5 bases from V and 2 from J; bases not matched to a gene: 9. The CDR3 sequence is 15 residues long. The germline V gene has CDR1 SEHNR and CDR2 FQNEAQ (reference sequence). In nucleotides, the CDR3 is TGTGCCAGCAGCCCACGCGGACAGGCGCCCTACGAGCAGTACTTC. This translates into CASSPRGQAPYEQYF.

This chain uses TRBV4-2 with TRBJ1-1, with a possible D match to TRBD1 (5 bases). Trimming removed 0 bases from V and 0 bases from J, with 11 bases in between. This CDR3 is built from 16 residues. Germline V gene lookup returns CDR1 LGHNA and CDR2 YNFKEQ. The CDR3 DNA reads TGTGCCAGCAGCCAAGAAGGGGCAGGGCTGAACACTGAAGCTTTCTTT. Its protein product is CASSQEGAGLNTEAFF.

This sequence joins TRBV6-1 and TRBJ1-2; TRBD1 agrees at 9 bases. With 6 bases clipped from V and 6 bases from J, the junction kept 5 bases outside the gene matches. Germline values: CDR1 MNHNS, CDR2 SASEGT. The CDR3 has 13 amino acids. CDR3 coding DNA: TGTGCCAGCAGCCGGACAGGGGACGATGGCTACACCTTC. As protein: CASSRTGDDGYTF.

The chain carries TRBV30 and TRBJ1-5, with a possible D match to TRBD1 (6 bases). The length of the CDR3 is 14 residues. V was pared by 5 bases and J by 4 bases, with 15 bases between. Germline V CDR1 and CDR2: GTSNPN, SVGIG (reference sequence). CDR3 sequence reads: CAWDTTGLNQPQHF. In DNA form, the CDR3 reads TGTGCCTGGGATACTACAGGGTTGAATCAGCCCCAGCATTTT.

In this sample, this clone turned up a few times. The V call is TRBV18, the J call TRBJ1-6; D gene ambiguous. The V gene lost 2 bases and the J gene lost 4 bases, with 15 bases spanning the gap. The CDR3 is made up of 17 amino acids. Germline V gives CDR1 KGHSH, CDR2 LQKENI. CDR3 in DNA: TGTGCCAGCTCACCAAGGCAGCCTAACCAATATAATTCACCCCTCCACTTT. Translating it yields CASSPRQPNQYNSPLHF.

This clone was counted once. V and J are TRBV6-6 and TRBJ2-2, with 7 bases fitting TRBD1. This CDR3 has 15 amino acids. Germline values: CDR1 MNHNY, CDR2 SVGAGI (reference sequence). Trimming cost V 2 bases and J 7 bases; bases outside gene matches: 7. CDR3 sequence reads: CASSYTQTGSGELFF. The CDR3 bases are TGTGCCAGCAGTTACACCCAGACAGGGAGCGGGGAGCTGTTTTTT.

The chain has TRBV21-1 and TRBJ2-6; the tabulated D call, TRBD1, remains unverified against the DNA. TRBV21-1 is classified as a pseudogene. The CDR3 totals 17 residues. CDR3 sequence: CASSNWDSVSGANVLTF. CDR3 sequence (DNA): TGTGCCAGCAGCAATTGGGACAGCGTCTCTGGGGCCAACGTCCTGACTTTC.

The genes are TRBV2 and TRBJ1-6; D is unresolved. V was pared by 7 bases and J by 10 bases, with 8 bases between. Germline CDR1 reads SNHLY; CDR2 reads FYNNEI. This CDR3 region has 11 residues. The CDR3, as DNA: TGTGCCAGCACTTTCGAATCACCCCTCCACTTT. This gives the protein CASTFESPLHF.

V usage is TRBV11-2 and J usage is TRBJ2-6; D may be TRBD1 (6 bases). Per germline, CDR1 SGHAT and CDR2 FQNNGV. Trimming removed 5 bases from V and 2 bases from J, with 22 bases in between. CDR3 length: 19 residues. DNA of the CDR3: TGTGCCAGCAGCAACTGGGGAACAGGGAAACTGACTGGGGCCAACGTCCTGACTTTC. Amino acids: CASSNWGTGKLTGANVLTF.

The chain combines TRBV6-5 with TRBJ1-4, with no clear D. The V gene lost 6 bases and the J gene lost 0 bases, with 8 bases spanning the gap. Germline lookup yields CDR1 MNHEY and CDR2 SVGAGI. The CDR3 spans 14 residues. CDR3 amino acids: CASRDRATNEKLFF. In DNA, the CDR3 is TGTGCCAGCAGGGACCGAGCAACTAATGAAAAACTGTTTTTT.

CDR3 nucleotides: TGTGCCAGCAGGTCCGGGACAGGGTCTGCCTATGGCTACACCTTC. As protein: CASRSGTGSAYGYTF. This chain uses TRBV28 with TRBJ1-2, with 9 bases lining up with TRBD1. CDR1 is MDHEN and CDR2 is SYDVKM in the germline V gene. The CDR3 sequence is 15 residues long. V dropped 6 bases and J dropped 4; count of bases not matched to a gene: 9.